Each of the 5 T cell receptor beta chains below was sequenced from the same sample in a study of T cell changes during pregnancy in multiple sclerosis. Method: immunoSEQ multiplex PCR; TCRdb's copy keeps in-frame clones and lacks some. Here the sample spans around 40,000 clones, 93% being singletons. This material consisted of CD4+ T cells from peripheral blood mononuclear cells, taken in the third trimester of pregnancy. The source of these receptors is a female donor with multiple sclerosis, enrolled in a pregnancy study.

This chain joins TRBV6-1 and TRBJ2-3; the match to TRBD1 covers 10 bases. The CDR3 covers 15 residues. With V trimmed by 5 bases and J by 6 bases, 8 bases remained unmatched. Germline V lookup: CDR1 MNHNS, CDR2 SASEGT. CDR3 residues: CASSRQGASSDTQYF. In DNA form, the CDR3 reads TGTGCCAGCAGTCGACAGGGGGCGAGTAGCGATACGCAGTATTTT.

The rearrangement uses TRBV30 and TRBJ2-1; TRBD2 aligns across 7 bases. V was clipped by 4 bases and J by 1 base; unmatched bases: 10. The CDR3 spans 16 residues. Germline V gives CDR1 GTSNPN, CDR2 SVGIG (reference sequence). This CDR3 reads CAWIGKGGRSYNEQFF. CDR3 sequence (DNA): TGTGCCTGGATCGGTAAGGGCGGGAGATCCTACAATGAGCAGTTCTTC.

The V and J genes are TRBV6-5 and TRBJ2-2; the match to TRBD1 covers 7 bases. Trimming at V came to 4 bases and at J to 5 bases, leaving 7 bases not matched to a gene. The CDR3 covers 15 residues. Germline values: CDR1 MNHEY, CDR2 SVGAGI. The CDR3 sequence is CASSSRGRGTGELFF. CDR3 in DNA: TGTGCCAGCAGTTCCAGGGGGAGAGGAACCGGGGAGCTGTTTTTT.

The V gene is TRBV18, the J gene TRBJ1-3; D is perhaps TRBD1 (6 bases). The germline gives CDR1 KGHSH, CDR2 LQKENI. The CDR3 loop spans 15 amino acids. The ends were cut back, 4 bases at V and 0 bases at J, with 10 bases in the middle. Here the CDR3 reads CASSLGAFSGNTIYF. CDR3 nucleotides: TGTGCCAGCTCACTGGGGGCGTTCTCTGGAAACACCATATATTTT.

The chain combines TRBV18 with TRBJ2-1; D possibly corresponds to TRBD2 (7 bases). CDR3 length: 15 amino acids. The V gene's germline CDR1 is KGHSH and CDR2 LQKENI. The V end was cut by 1 base, the J end by 2 bases, with 9 bases between. The CDR3 sequence: CASSPQGGAYNEQFF. CDR3 DNA: TGTGCCAGCTCACCACAAGGGGGGGCCTACAATGAGCAGTTCTTC.